This entry features one T cell receptor beta chain sequence. The antigen is not known. The data derive from a study of identifying expanded T cells in peripheral blood. Overall study findings and caveats: Technical replicates showed 0.9 to 1.5 changed clones; around two weeks about 16; four weeks 19. Roughly two-week clone count variance significantly increased as total template count grew.

Produced via immunoSEQ multiplex PCR; TCRdb's table is partial and in-frame only. Of about 100,000 clones listed, roughly nine tenths are singletons. V trimming: 2 bases; J trimming: 6 bases; junction bases outside the gene matches: 8. The CDR3 extends over 15 amino acids. Germline CDR1 MNHEY, CDR2 SMNVEV (reference sequence). The TCR comes from a person aged 18-70 years in good health. The chain recombines TRBV27 with TRBJ2-3; TRBD1 matches at 7 bases. Sample: blood. CDR3 sequence: CASSLRAGGRDTQYF. DNA for the CDR3: TGTGCCAGCAGTTTAAGGGCAGGGGGTCGGGATACGCAGTATTTT.